This T cell receptor (beta chain) appears in the sequencing data of a study of T cell changes during pregnancy in multiple sclerosis. Profiled with immunoSEQ multiplex PCR; TCRdb holds only in-frame clones, not every one. Found here are approximately 93,000 clones, around 93% of them singletons; the top ten hold about 1.8%. Germline assignment: CDR1 SGHAT and CDR2 FQNNGV. CDR3 size: 13 residues. Trimming shortened V by 5 bases and J by 8 bases, and 12 bases separated the two germline ends. Sequenced here: peripheral blood, sampled in the first trimester of pregnancy. V usage is TRBV11-2 and J usage is TRBJ1-4; D gene unclear. The receptor's source is a female donor in good health, enrolled as a control in a pregnancy study. For the CDR3, the DNA is TGTGCCAGCAGCCGCCAGTTATACGAAAAACTGTTTTTT. It codes for CASSRQLYEKLFF. Drawing the rest from reference TRBV11-2 and TRBJ1-4, the complete variable domain is EAGVAQSPRYKIIEKRQSVAFWCNPISGHATLYWYQQILGQGPKLLIQFQNNGVVDDSQLPKDRFSAERLKGVDSTLKIQPAKLEDSAVYLCASSRQLYEKLFFGSGTQLSVL.